Following are 28 T cell receptor beta chains from one sample sequenced in a study of control samples from healthy donors and cancer patients. Only in-frame clones appear in the TCRdb table, and some are missing; sequencing was by immunoSEQ multiplex PCR. The repertoire holds roughly 140,000 clones, with nearly 95% as singletons. Sequencing was carried out using blood. These receptors all stem from a man aged 45-65 years in good health.

The chain links TRBV27 to TRBJ2-7, with unresolved D. The CDR3 sequence is 14 residues long. Germline V gives CDR1 MNHEY, CDR2 SMNVEV (reference sequence). V gave up 2 bases and J gave up 2 bases, with 10 bases separating them. The CDR3 DNA is TGTGCCAGCAGTTTAGAAGGCGGAACCTACGAGCAGTACTTC. This codes for CASSLEGGTYEQYF.

The J gene is TRBJ1-3, the V gene TRBV9, with 7 bases matching TRBD1. The CDR3 has 16 residues. The V segment lost 4 bases and the J segment 0 bases; nucleotides outside the gene matches: 7. CDR1 is SGDLS, CDR2 YYNGEE, per germline. The CDR3: CASSSQTGDSGNTIYF. CDR3 sequence (DNA): TGTGCCAGCAGCTCCCAAACAGGGGACTCTGGAAACACCATATATTTT.

The V gene is TRBV28, the J gene TRBJ2-7, with TRBD2 matching over 10 bases. The germline V gene encodes CDR1 MDHEN and CDR2 SYDVKM. V lost 7 bases and J lost 5; bases outside the gene matches: 8. The CDR3 is 14 residues long. This CDR3 reads CASISGTSVHEQYF. The CDR3 bases are TGTGCCAGCATCTCCGGGACTAGCGTACACGAGCAGTACTTC.

The chain employs TRBV15 and TRBJ2-4; D is undetermined. CDR1 and CDR2 from the germline V gene are LNHNV and YYDKDF (reference sequence). Deletions cut 7 bases from V and 0 bases from J, with 16 bases between. The CDR3 is 16 residues long. The DNA for the CDR3 is TGTGCCACCAAGCAATCCAGGATTCTAGCCAAAAACATTCAGTACTTC. Translation gives CATKQSRILAKNIQYF. The variable domain in full, with the rest retrieved from reference TRBV15 and TRBJ2-4, is DAMVIQNPRYQVTQFGKPVTLSCSQTLNHNVMYWYQQKSSQAPKLLFHYYDKDFNNEADTPDNFQSRRPNTSFCFLDIRSPGLGDTAMYLCATKQSRILAKNIQYFGAGTRLSVL.

This rearrangement joins TRBV5-6 to TRBJ1-1; a possible D gene is TRBD1 (5 bases). V lost 0 bases and J lost 11, with 11 bases in between. The CDR3 loop spans 12 amino acids. The germline V gene encodes CDR1 SGHDT and CDR2 YYEEEE. The CDR3 region has the DNA TGTGCCAGCAGCTTGGGAGGGGTTGGGGCTTTCTTT. Translation gives CASSLGGVGAFF.

This rearrangement joins TRBV4-1 to TRBJ2-3; no definite D call. V shed 1 base and J shed 1 base, with 9 bases lying between them. The CDR3 totals 15 residues. In germline, CDR1 is MGHRA, CDR2 YSYEKL. The CDR3 DNA sequence: TGCGCCAGCAGCCAAGTGAGTTTTGGCACAGATACGCAGTATTTT. The encoded protein is CASSQVSFGTDTQYF.

The rearrangement links TRBV11-3 to TRBJ2-7, with 9 bases that match TRBD1. In germline, CDR1 is SGHNT, CDR2 YENEEA. Trimming removed 5 bases from V and 5 bases from J; junction bases left unmatched: 4. CDR3 length: 13 amino acids. The CDR3, as DNA: TGTGCCAGCAGCACGGGACAGGGCAACGAGCAGTACTTC. It codes for CASSTGQGNEQYF. The complete variable domain, with remaining parts taken from reference TRBV11-3 and TRBJ2-7, reads EAGVVQSPRYKIIEKKQPVAFWCNPISGHNTLYWYLQNLGQGPELLIRYENEEAVDDSQLPKDRFSAERLKGVDSTLKIQPAELGDSAVYLCASSTGQGNEQYFGPGTRLTVT.

This chain joins TRBV19 and TRBJ1-2; D may be TRBD1 (6 bases). V was pared by 3 bases and J by 2 bases, with 7 bases between. This CDR3 comprises 13 residues. Germline CDR1 reads LNHDA; CDR2 reads SQIVND (reference sequence). Here the CDR3 reads CASSIDRNYGYTF. The CDR3 bases are TGTGCCAGTAGTATCGACAGGAACTATGGCTACACCTTC.

DNA of the CDR3: TGCAGTGCTAGTACTAGCCGGAGGGGTTTGAATGAGCAGTTCTTC. It yields the protein CSASTSRRGLNEQFF. V and J are TRBV20-1 and TRBJ2-1, with a possible D match to TRBD2 (6 bases). Trimming stripped 3 bases from V and 7 bases from J, with 19 bases between. Germline V lookup: CDR1 DFQATT, CDR2 SNEGSKA (reference sequence). The CDR3 length is 15 residues.

The chain couples TRBV24-1 to TRBJ1-5; no reliable D call. V lost 5 bases and J 1 base, leaving 11 bases between the germline ends. The V gene's germline CDR1 is KGHDR and CDR2 SFDVKD. The CDR3 sequence is 15 residues long. CDR3 sequence: CATSGGRRSNQPQHF. CDR3 sequence (DNA): TGTGCCACCAGTGGAGGACGGAGGAGCAATCAGCCCCAGCATTTT.

V is TRBV28 and J is TRBJ1-5; 8 bases match TRBD1. Per germline, CDR1 MDHEN and CDR2 SYDVKM. The CDR3 covers 16 residues. With 4 bases clipped from V and 0 bases from J, the junction kept 5 bases outside the gene matches. The CDR3 loop reads CASSSLGQGSNQPQHF. CDR3 bases: TGTGCCAGCAGTTCCCTCGGACAGGGTAGCAATCAGCCCCAGCATTTT.

The chain uses TRBV29-1 and TRBJ2-5; 11 positions agree with TRBD2. The CDR3 totals 15 residues. The germline V gene encodes CDR1 SQVTM and CDR2 ANQGSEA. Trimming at V came to 4 bases and at J to 2 bases, leaving 6 bases not matched to a gene. Here the CDR3 DNA reads TGCAGCGTTGGGAGACTAGCGGGACCACAAGAGACCCAGTACTTC. Encoded protein: CSVGRLAGPQETQYF.

This chain uses TRBV18 with TRBJ2-5; TRBD1 matches at 12 bases. The CDR3 covers 15 residues. CDR1 and CDR2 (germline): KGHSH, LQKENI. V lost 4 bases, J lost 4 bases, and 4 bases stayed unmatched. The CDR3 coding sequence is TGTGCCAGCTCACTTTGGGACAGGGGGCGAGAGACCCAGTACTTC. This translates into CASSLWDRGRETQYF.

The V call is TRBV7-2, the J call TRBJ1-4; 9 positions agree with TRBD1. The CDR3 sequence is 17 residues long. Looked up from germline, CDR1 is SGHTA and CDR2 is FQGNSA. V shed 7 bases, J shed 8 bases, and the junction held 17 bases outside the gene matches. CDR3 nucleotides: TGTGCCAGCACCCTCCGGGACAGGGAACGACCATGGGAAAAACTGTTTTTT. It translates to CASTLRDRERPWEKLFF.

CDR3 protein: CASSLDPGEYNEQFF. Here the CDR3 DNA reads TGCGCCAGCAGCTTGGATCCGGGAGAGTACAATGAGCAGTTCTTC. V usage is TRBV5-1 and J usage is TRBJ2-1, with D possibly matching TRBD2 (6 bases). The CDR3 runs 15 residues. V was pared by 0 bases and J by 4 bases, with 11 bases between. Germline V gene lookup returns CDR1 SGHRS and CDR2 YFSETQ.

CDR3: CASNGASRGQFF. The CDR3 nucleotides are TGTGCCAGCAACGGGGCCTCCCGGGGGCAGTTCTTC. The rearrangement links TRBV28 to TRBJ2-1, with D tentatively TRBD1 or TRBD2 (5 bases each). Trimming cost V 7 bases and J 12 bases, with 16 bases left between them. Looked up from germline, CDR1 is MDHEN and CDR2 is SYDVKM. The CDR3 consists of 12 residues. The full variable domain, completed using reference TRBV28 and TRBJ2-1, is DVKVTQSSRYLVKRTGEKVFLECVQDMDHENMFWYRQDPGLGLRLIYFSYDVKMKEKGDIPEGYSVSREKKERFSLILESASTNQTSMYLCASNGASRGQFFGPGTRLTVL.

The chain employs TRBV28 and TRBJ2-7; 9 bases align to TRBD1. Germline V gene data show CDR1 as MDHEN and CDR2 as SYDVKM. There are 15 residues in the CDR3. Trimming cost V 4 bases and J 4 bases; bases outside gene matches: 8. CDR3 loop: CASSYTGGTSYEQYF. The CDR3 DNA sequence: TGTGCCAGCAGTTACACAGGGGGCACGTCGTACGAGCAGTACTTC.

The V call is TRBV19, the J call TRBJ2-1; TRBD2 matches 7 bases. The CDR3 length is 15 residues. Germline V CDR1 and CDR2: LNHDA, SQIVND (reference sequence). The trim removed 6 bases at V and 4 bases at J, leaving 9 bases unmatched. The CDR3 nucleotides read TGTGCCAGTAGGTACCGGGAGGTCCCTTACAATGAGCAGTTCTTC. It codes for CASRYREVPYNEQFF.

For this clone: Other DNA sequences in the sample encode the same CDR3. This chain joins TRBV18 and TRBJ1-5; a weak D match, TRBD1 (6 bases). The CDR3 runs to 15 residues. The germline V gene has CDR1 KGHSH and CDR2 LQKENI. V dropped 3 bases and J dropped 1 base, with 10 bases sitting between them. The CDR3 sequence is CASSPPGASNQPQHF. The CDR3 bases are TGTGCCAGCTCACCCCCGGGGGCGAGCAATCAGCCCCAGCATTTT. The whole variable domain, remainder taken from reference TRBV18 and TRBJ1-5, is NAGVMQNPRHLVRRRGQEARLRCSPMKGHSHVYWYRQLPEEGLKFMVYLQKENIIDESGMPKERFSAEFPKEGPSILRIQQVVRGDSAAYFCASSPPGASNQPQHFGDGTRLSIL.

The J gene is TRBJ2-2, the V gene TRBV19; TRBD1 is a possible D gene (5 bases). V was shortened by 7 bases and J by 4 bases, with 16 bases between the two germline ends. There are 15 residues in the CDR3. Germline CDR1 reads LNHDA; CDR2 reads SQIVND (reference sequence). The chain's CDR3 is CASKNSGSGTGELFF. CDR3 in DNA: TGTGCCAGTAAGAATTCAGGGTCGGGCACCGGGGAGCTGTTTTTT. The full variable domain, its missing parts supplied by reference TRBV19 and TRBJ2-2, is DGGITQSPKYLFRKEGQNVTLSCEQNLNHDAMYWYRQDPGQGLRLIYYSQIVNDFQKGDIAEGYSVSREKKESFPLTVTSAQKNPTAFYLCASKNSGSGTGELFFGEGSRLTVL.

This clone was detected only a few times. The same CDR3 is also encoded by other DNA sequences in this sample. The chain carries TRBV5-1 and TRBJ1-5; maybe TRBD1 (6 bases). CDR1 and CDR2 from the germline V gene are SGHRS and YFSETQ. V lost 2 bases and J lost 2, with 8 bases in between. This CDR3 has 14 amino acids. The CDR3 nucleotides are TGCGCCAGCAGCTTACAGGGTGGCAATCAGCCCCAGCATTTT. Translated, it gives CASSLQGGNQPQHF.

J is TRBJ2-3 and V is TRBV2; tentatively, D is TRBD1 (5 bases). Germline lookup yields CDR1 SNHLY and CDR2 FYNNEI. V lost 6 bases and J lost 2, with 12 bases in between. The CDR3 covers 14 residues. The CDR3 nucleotides are TGTGCCAGCAGCTCTGGCAGGGACACAGATACGCAGTATTTT. It is translated as CASSSGRDTDTQYF.

The chain recombines TRBV9 with TRBJ2-7; 11 bases are shared with TRBD1. Germline trimming cut 3 bases from V and 2 bases from J; bases unmatched to any gene: 4. The germline V gene has CDR1 SGDLS and CDR2 YYNGEE. The CDR3 has 15 residues. The CDR3 region has the DNA TGTGCCAGCAGCGCCGGGACAGGGGGTCCCTACGAGCAGTACTTC. It specifies CASSAGTGGPYEQYF.

This clone was observed a single time. V is TRBV12-3 or TRBV12-4 and J is TRBJ1-2; D may be TRBD1 (6 bases). The CDR3 is made up of 13 amino acids. V lost 3 bases and J lost 2, with 7 bases in between. For the CDR3, the DNA is TGTGCCAGCAGTTTCGGACAGAACTATGGCTACACCTTC. It translates to CASSFGQNYGYTF.

V usage is TRBV21-1 and J usage is TRBJ2-1; no check of the table's D call, TRBD1, against the DNA was made. TRBV21-1 is annotated as a pseudogene. The CDR3 contains 18 residues. Here the CDR3 DNA reads TGTGCCAGCAGCGACAGACAGATCCATACTTTATCCTACAATGAGCAGTTCTTC. This sequence encodes CASSDRQIHTLSYNEQFF.

The V gene is TRBV19, the J gene TRBJ2-3, with D possibly being TRBD2 (6 bases). The germline V and J ends were trimmed by 5 bases and 2 bases, with 17 bases remaining between them. Germline V gives CDR1 LNHDA, CDR2 SQIVND (reference sequence). The CDR3 consists of 16 residues. The CDR3 DNA sequence: TGTGCCAGTAGTGGGGCCCCGGGACTGCCCACAGATACGCAGTATTTT. Translation gives CASSGAPGLPTDTQYF.

The V and J genes are TRBV7-9 and TRBJ2-7, with 7 bases fitting TRBD2. The ends lost 6 bases at V and 4 bases at J; junction bases unmatched: 12. The CDR3 spans 15 residues. Looked up from germline, CDR1 is SEHNR and CDR2 is FQNEAQ (reference sequence). The DNA of the CDR3 is TGTGCCAGCAGTCCCTCCGTGGGGGGGTTTTACGAGCAGTACTTC. Amino acids: CASSPSVGGFYEQYF.

The V gene is TRBV27, the J gene TRBJ1-6; no firm D call. This CDR3 is 15 amino acids long. Germline V gives CDR1 MNHEY, CDR2 SMNVEV (reference sequence). V lost 0 bases and J 4 bases, leaving 7 bases between the germline ends. The CDR3 nucleotides are TGTGCCAGCAGTTTATCGTCGCCTTATAATTCACCCCTCCACTTT. This gives the protein CASSLSSPYNSPLHF.